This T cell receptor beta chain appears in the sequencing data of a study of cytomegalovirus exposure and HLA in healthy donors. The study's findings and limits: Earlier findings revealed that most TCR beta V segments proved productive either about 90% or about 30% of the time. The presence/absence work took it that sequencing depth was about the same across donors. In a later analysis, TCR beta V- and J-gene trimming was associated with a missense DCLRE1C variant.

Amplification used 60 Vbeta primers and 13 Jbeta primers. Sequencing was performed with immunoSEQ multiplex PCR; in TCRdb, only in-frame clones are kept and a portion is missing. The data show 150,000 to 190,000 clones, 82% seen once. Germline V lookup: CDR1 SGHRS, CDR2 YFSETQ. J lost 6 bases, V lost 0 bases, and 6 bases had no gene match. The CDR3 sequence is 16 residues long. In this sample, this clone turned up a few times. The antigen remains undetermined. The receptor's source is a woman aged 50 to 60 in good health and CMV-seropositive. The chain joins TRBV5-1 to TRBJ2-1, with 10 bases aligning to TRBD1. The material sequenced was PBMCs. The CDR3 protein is CASSLGGTGDFNEQFF. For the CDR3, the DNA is TGCGCCAGCAGCTTGGGGGGGACAGGGGATTTCAATGAGCAGTTCTTC.